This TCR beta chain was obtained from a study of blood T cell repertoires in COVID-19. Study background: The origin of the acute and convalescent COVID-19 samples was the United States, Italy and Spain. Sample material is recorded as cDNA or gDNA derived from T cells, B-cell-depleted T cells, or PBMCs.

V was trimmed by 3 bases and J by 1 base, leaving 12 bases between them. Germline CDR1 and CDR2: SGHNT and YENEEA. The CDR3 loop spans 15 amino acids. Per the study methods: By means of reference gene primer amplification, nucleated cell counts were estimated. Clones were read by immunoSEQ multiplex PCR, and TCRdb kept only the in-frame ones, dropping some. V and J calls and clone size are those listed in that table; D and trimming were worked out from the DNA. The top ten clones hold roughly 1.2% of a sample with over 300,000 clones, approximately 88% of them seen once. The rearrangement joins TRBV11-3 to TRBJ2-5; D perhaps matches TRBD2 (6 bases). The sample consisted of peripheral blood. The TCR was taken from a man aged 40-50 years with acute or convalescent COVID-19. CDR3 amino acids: CASSLGLGGQETQYF. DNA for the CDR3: TGTGCCAGCAGCTTGGGACTGGGGGGCCAAGAGACCCAGTACTTC.